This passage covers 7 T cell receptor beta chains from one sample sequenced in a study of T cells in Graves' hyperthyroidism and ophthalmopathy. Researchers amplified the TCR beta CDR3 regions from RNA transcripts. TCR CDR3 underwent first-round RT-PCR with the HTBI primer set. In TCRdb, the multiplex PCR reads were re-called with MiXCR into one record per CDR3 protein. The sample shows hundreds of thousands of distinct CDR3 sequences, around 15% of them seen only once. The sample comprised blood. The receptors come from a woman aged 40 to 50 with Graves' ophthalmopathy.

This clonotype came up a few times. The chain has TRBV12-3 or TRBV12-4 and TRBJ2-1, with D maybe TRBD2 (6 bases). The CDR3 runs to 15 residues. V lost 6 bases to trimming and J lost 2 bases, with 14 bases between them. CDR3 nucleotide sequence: TGTGCCAGCAGATTACTAGCTGCTGCCTACAATGAGCAGTTCTTC. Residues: CASRLLAAAYNEQFF.

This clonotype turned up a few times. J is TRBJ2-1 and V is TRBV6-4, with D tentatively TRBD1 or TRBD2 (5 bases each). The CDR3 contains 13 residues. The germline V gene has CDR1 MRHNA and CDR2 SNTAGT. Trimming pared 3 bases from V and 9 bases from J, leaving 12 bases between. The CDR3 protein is CASSEMAGSEQFF. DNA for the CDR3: TGTGCCAGCAGTGAGATGGCAGGGAGTGAGCAGTTCTTC.

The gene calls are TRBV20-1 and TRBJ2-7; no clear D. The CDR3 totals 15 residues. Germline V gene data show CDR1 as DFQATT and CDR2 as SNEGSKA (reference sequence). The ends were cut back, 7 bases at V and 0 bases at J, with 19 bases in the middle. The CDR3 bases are TGCAGTGTACCTCAGAATAGGCGGAGCTCCTACGAGCAGTACTTC. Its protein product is CSVPQNRRSSYEQYF.

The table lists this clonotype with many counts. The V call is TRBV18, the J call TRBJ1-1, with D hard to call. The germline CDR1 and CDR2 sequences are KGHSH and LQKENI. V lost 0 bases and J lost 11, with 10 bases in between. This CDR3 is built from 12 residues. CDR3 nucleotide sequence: TGTGCCAGCTCACCACCGGAGGGAAATGCTTTCTTT. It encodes CASSPPEGNAFF.

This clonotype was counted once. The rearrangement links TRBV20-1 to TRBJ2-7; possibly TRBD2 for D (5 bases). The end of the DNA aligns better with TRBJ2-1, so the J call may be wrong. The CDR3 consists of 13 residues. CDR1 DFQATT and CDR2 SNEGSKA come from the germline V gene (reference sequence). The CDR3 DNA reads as TGCAGTGCTACCGGGCCGGGAACCTACGAGCAGTTCTTC. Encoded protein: CSATGPGTYEQFF.

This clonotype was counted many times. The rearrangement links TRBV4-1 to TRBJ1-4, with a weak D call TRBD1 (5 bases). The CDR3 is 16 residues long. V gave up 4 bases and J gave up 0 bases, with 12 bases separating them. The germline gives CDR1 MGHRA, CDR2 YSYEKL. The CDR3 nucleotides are TGCGCCAGCAGCCGGAGGGCGGGGGCAACTAATGAAAAACTGTTTTTT. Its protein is CASSRRAGATNEKLFF.

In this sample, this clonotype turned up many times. DNA of the CDR3: TGCAGTGCTACCCCGGAGTGGGGAGCTTACAATGAGCAGTTCTTC. Amino acid sequence: CSATPEWGAYNEQFF. The V call is TRBV20-1, the J call TRBJ2-1, with TRBD2 as a possible D gene (5 bases). Trimming took 4 bases from V and 4 from J, leaving 17 bases between them. Germline loops: CDR1 DFQATT, CDR2 SNEGSKA (reference sequence). This CDR3 has 15 residues.